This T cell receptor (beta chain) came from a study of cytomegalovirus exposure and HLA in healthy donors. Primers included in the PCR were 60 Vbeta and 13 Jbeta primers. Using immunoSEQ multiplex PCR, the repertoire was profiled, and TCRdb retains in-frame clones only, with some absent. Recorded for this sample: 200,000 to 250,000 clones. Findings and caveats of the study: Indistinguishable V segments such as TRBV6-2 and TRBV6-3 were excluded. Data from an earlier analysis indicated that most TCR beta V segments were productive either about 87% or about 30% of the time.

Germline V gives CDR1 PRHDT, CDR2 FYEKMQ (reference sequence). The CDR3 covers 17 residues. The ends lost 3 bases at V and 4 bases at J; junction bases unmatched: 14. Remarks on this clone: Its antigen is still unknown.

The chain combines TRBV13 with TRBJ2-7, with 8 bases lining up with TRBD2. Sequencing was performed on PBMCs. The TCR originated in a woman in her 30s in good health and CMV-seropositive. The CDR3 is CASSFMGLGGKSYEQYF. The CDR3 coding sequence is TGTGCCAGCAGCTTTATGGGACTAGGGGGGAAAAGTTACGAGCAGTACTTC.